Following are 3 T cell receptor beta chains from one sample sequenced in a study of blood T cell repertoires in COVID-19. Sequenced by immunoSEQ multiplex PCR; TCRdb stores in-frame clones only, minus some. Of approximately 240,000 clones listed, 65% to 85% are singletons. Sequenced input: peripheral blood. The source is a human donor in a cohort sampled during active COVID-19.

The chain has TRBV18 and TRBJ2-1, with D possibly being TRBD1 (5 bases). This CDR3 is built from 14 residues. Germline lookup yields CDR1 KGHSH and CDR2 LQKENI. Trimming stripped 3 bases from V and 2 bases from J, with 8 bases between. CDR3 DNA sequence: TGTGCCAGCTCACCCGACAGAACCTACAATGAGCAGTTCTTC. This translates into CASSPDRTYNEQFF.

This chain links TRBV5-8 with TRBJ2-1, with D unclear. Trimming pared 1 base from V and 7 bases from J, leaving 9 bases between. The CDR3 has 13 residues. The V gene's germline CDR1 is SGHTS and CDR2 YDEGEE. The CDR3 region is CASSLTELNEQFF. For the CDR3, the DNA is TGTGCCAGCAGCTTGACAGAGTTAAATGAGCAGTTCTTC.

The chain carries TRBV5-1 and TRBJ1-2, with D possibly matching TRBD1 (6 bases). Germline assignment: CDR1 SGHRS and CDR2 YFSETQ. V lost 5 bases and J 2 bases, leaving 10 bases between the germline ends. The CDR3 loop spans 13 amino acids. The CDR3 spells CASRQTGNYGYTF. Written as DNA, the CDR3 is TGCGCCAGCAGGCAAACAGGGAACTATGGCTACACCTTC.